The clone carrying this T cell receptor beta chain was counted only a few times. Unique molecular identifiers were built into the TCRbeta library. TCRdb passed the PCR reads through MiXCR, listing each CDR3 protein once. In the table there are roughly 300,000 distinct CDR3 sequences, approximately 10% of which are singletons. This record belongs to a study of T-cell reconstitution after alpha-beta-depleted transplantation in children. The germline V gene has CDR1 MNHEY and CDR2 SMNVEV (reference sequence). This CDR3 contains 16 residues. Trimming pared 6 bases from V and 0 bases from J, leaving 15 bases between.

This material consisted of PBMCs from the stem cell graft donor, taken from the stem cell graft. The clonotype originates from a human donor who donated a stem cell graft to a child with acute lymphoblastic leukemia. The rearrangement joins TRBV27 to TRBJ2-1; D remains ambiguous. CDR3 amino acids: CASSSAASSSYNEQFF. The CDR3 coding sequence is TGTGCCAGCAGCAGCGCGGCCTCGAGCTCCTACAATGAGCAGTTCTTC.